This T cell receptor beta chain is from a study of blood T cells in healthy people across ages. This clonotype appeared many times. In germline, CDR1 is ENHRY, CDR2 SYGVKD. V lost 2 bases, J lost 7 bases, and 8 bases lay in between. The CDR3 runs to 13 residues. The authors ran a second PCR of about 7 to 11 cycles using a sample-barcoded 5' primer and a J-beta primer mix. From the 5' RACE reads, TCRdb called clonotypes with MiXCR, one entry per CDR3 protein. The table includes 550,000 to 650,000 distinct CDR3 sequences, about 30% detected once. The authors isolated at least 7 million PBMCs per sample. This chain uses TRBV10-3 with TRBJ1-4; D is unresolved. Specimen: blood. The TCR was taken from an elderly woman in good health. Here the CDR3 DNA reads TGTGCCATCAGTGAGATTGTGGGTGAAAAACTGTTTTTT. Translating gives CAISEIVGEKLFF.